This T cell receptor beta chain derives from a study of patients and donors after allogeneic stem cell transplantation. Between the trimmed V and J ends, which lost 0 bases and 1 base, there was a span of 2 bases. CDR1 MNHEY and CDR2 SMNVEV come from the germline V gene (reference sequence). This CDR3 comprises 13 residues. TCRdb itself ran the RT-PCR reads through MiXCR, one entry per CDR3 protein. The sample consists of approximately 410,000 distinct CDR3 sequences, 16% of them appearing once. This clonotype was counted ten times or more. This TCR derives from a human donor who was either an allogeneic HSCT recipient or a stem cell or donor lymphocyte infusion donor (not recorded which). It is not recorded whose cells these are; they may come from a transplant donor. This chain joins TRBV27 and TRBJ2-3, with D unresolved. The material sequenced was blood, either unsorted or a sorted T cell fraction (not recorded which). CDR3 amino acids: CASSLSGTDTQYF. Here the CDR3 DNA reads TGTGCCAGCAGTTTATCGGGCACAGATACGCAGTATTTT.